The entry below gives a single TCR beta chain sequence along with its context. These data originate in a study of blood T cell repertoires in COVID-19. In the study overall: The study drew acute and convalescent COVID-19 samples from the United States, Italy and Spain. From T cells, B-cell-depleted T cells, or PBMCs came the material, which was cDNA or gDNA.

The protocol was immunoSEQ multiplex PCR, while the TCRdb copy is restricted to in-frame clones and leaves out a portion. Altogether about 280,000 clones are present, around 85% being singletons, with the ten largest covering 9.5% to 11%. Per germline, CDR1 SEHNR and CDR2 FQNEAQ (reference sequence). The length of the CDR3 is 15 residues. The ends lost 4 bases at V and 0 bases at J; junction bases unmatched: 2. The rearrangement links TRBV7-9 to TRBJ2-7, with TRBD2 matching over 11 bases. This TCR derives from a woman between 65 and 79 years old with acute or convalescent COVID-19. What was sequenced was peripheral blood. CDR3 residues: CASSYGLAGSYEQYF. CDR3 DNA: TGTGCCAGCAGCTACGGACTAGCGGGCTCCTACGAGCAGTACTTC.